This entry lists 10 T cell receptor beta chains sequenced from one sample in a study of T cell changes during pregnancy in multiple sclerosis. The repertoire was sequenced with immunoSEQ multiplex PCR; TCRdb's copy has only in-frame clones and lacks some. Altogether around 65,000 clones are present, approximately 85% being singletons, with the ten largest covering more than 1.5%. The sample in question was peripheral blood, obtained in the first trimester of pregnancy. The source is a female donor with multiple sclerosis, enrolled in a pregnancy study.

The CDR3 bases are TGCGCCAGCAGCTTGGGGGGACTAGACAATGAGCAGTTCTTC. Amino acid sequence: CASSLGGLDNEQFF. The chain recombines TRBV5-1 with TRBJ2-1; 8 positions match TRBD2. J lost 5 bases, V lost 0 bases, and 1 base had no gene match. The CDR3 loop spans 14 amino acids. CDR1 and CDR2 from the germline V gene are SGHRS and YFSETQ. The whole variable domain, filled in from reference TRBV5-1 and TRBJ2-1, reads KAGVTQTPRYLIKTRGQQVTLSCSPISGHRSVSWYQQTPGQGLQFLFEYFSETQRNKGNFPGRFSGRQFSNSRSEMNVSTLELGDSALYLCASSLGGLDNEQFFGPGTRLTVL.

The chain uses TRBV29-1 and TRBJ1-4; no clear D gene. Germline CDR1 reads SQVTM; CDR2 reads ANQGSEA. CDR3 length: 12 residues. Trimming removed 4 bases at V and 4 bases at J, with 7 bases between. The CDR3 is CSVGQINEKLFF. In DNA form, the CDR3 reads TGCAGCGTTGGTCAAATTAATGAAAAACTGTTTTTT.

The CDR3 region is CASSYQMNTEAFF. The CDR3 DNA reads as TGTGCCAGCAGCTACCAGATGAACACTGAAGCTTTCTTT. The chain joins TRBV7-2 to TRBJ1-1; D remains unclear. The V gene's germline CDR1 is SGHTA and CDR2 FQGNSA. Trimming stripped 4 bases from V and 0 bases from J, with 6 bases between. This CDR3 has 13 amino acids.

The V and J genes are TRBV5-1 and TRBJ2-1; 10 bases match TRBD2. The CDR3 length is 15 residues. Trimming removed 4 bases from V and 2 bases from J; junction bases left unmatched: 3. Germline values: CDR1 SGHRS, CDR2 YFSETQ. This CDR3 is CASSETSGAYNEQFF. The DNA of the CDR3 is TGCGCCAGCAGCGAAACTAGCGGGGCCTACAATGAGCAGTTCTTC.

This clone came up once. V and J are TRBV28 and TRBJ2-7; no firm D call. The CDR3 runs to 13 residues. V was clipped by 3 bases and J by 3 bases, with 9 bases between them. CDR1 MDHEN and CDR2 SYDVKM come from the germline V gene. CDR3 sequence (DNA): TGTGCCAGCAGTTTGTCAGGTAACTACGAGCAGTACTTC. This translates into CASSLSGNYEQYF.

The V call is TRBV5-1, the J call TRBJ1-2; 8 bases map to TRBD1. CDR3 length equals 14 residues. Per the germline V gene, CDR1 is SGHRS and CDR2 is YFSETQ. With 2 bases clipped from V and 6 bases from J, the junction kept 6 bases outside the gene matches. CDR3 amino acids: CASSLPGGRDGYTF. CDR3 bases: TGCGCCAGCAGCTTACCAGGGGGCCGGGATGGCTACACCTTC.

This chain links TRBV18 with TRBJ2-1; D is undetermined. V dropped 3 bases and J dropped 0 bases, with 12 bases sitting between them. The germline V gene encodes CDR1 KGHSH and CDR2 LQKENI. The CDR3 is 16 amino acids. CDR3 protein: CASSPSSALSYNEQFF. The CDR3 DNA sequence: TGTGCCAGCTCACCGTCCAGCGCCCTCTCCTACAATGAGCAGTTCTTC.

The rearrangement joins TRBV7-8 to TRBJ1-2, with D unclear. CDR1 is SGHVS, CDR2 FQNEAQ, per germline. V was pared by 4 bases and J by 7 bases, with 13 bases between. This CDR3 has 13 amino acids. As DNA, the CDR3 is TGTGCCAGCAGCTCGGGGAATTTGGGTGGCTACACCTTC. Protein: CASSSGNLGGYTF.

The CDR3 loop is CASSPLAGGYNEQFF. Here the CDR3 DNA reads TGTGCCAGCAGCCCCCTAGCGGGGGGATACAATGAGCAGTTCTTC. The V call is TRBV7-7, the J call TRBJ2-1, with 11 bases aligning to TRBD2. This CDR3 is 15 amino acids long. V dropped 5 bases and J dropped 4; count of bases not matched to a gene: 4. Germline V gives CDR1 SSHAT, CDR2 FNYEAQ (reference sequence).

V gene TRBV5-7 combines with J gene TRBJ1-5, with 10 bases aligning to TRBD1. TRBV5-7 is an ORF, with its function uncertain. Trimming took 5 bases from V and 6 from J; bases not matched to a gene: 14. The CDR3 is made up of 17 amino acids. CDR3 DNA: TGTGCCAGCAGTTTCATCGGGACAGGGGAAGGCGTTCAGCCCCAGCATTTT. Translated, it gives CASSFIGTGEGVQPQHF.